This T cell receptor beta chain came from a study of blood T cell repertoires in COVID-19. Study in general: Sample material is recorded as cDNA or gDNA derived from T cells, B-cell-depleted T cells, or PBMCs.

The repertoire was sequenced with immunoSEQ multiplex PCR; TCRdb's copy has only in-frame clones and lacks some. This repertoire shows more than 150,000 clones, roughly 82% found once; its top ten account for 9.5% to 12%. Germline CDR1 reads SGHTA; CDR2 reads FQGNSA. The CDR3 totals 15 residues. V dropped 5 bases and J dropped 0; count of bases not matched to a gene: 5. The sequence was collected from a man in his fifties or sixties who had recovered from COVID-19. The sequenced sample consisted of PBMCs or T cells enriched from blood (not recorded which). V and J are TRBV7-2 and TRBJ1-1; 8 nucleotides match TRBD1. In nucleotides, the CDR3 is TGTGCCAGCAGCCCCAGGACAGGGCTGAACACTGAAGCTTTCTTT. Protein sequence: CASSPRTGLNTEAFF.